These T cell receptor beta chains were read from a single sample in a study of T-cell memory formation after mild COVID-19. Using its own MiXCR run on the 5' RACE reads, TCRdb lists one record per CDR3 protein. Of 25,000 to 30,000 distinct CDR3 sequences listed, around 16% are singletons. Sequences were obtained from PBMCs or a T cell subset sorted from them (not recorded which). The receptors shown here come from an adult who had mild COVID-19 (a few samples of this study predate the infection). Cell type and time point are not known. CDR3s include the opening cysteine and the closing phenylalanine or tryptophan. The D gene is left open where the match is weak.

d_gene,v_gene,CDR3aa
NA,TRBV7-9,CASSGLPNTEAFF
TRBD2,TRBV15,CATSRPGTSGSRSYNEQFF
NA,TRBV7-8,CASSLADFLGAFF
NA,TRBV6-6,CASMHMGTTDTQYF
NA,TRBV6-6,CATGQSANTGELFF
TRBD1,TRBV9,CASSVEPGTGRIGYTF
NA,TRBV19,CASSARGPPYGYTF
NA,TRBV21-1,CASSKEGTSGGDSSYNEQFF
TRBD2,TRBV29-1,CSVDGREGVGELFF
NA,TRBV7-2,CASSPHPNQPQHF
NA,TRBV5-6,CASSSRLTGELFF
TRBD2,TRBV5-1,CASSLTSGRAWETQYF
NA,TRBV2,CASIQPWGDSSYEQYF
TRBD1,TRBV29-1,CSVEEQGRKYEQYF
NA,TRBV9,CASSVAGGMTNEQFF
NA,TRBV5-1,CASSQDADYGYTF
NA,TRBV7-2,CASSLVSRGSGELFF
TRBD2,TRBV3-1,CASSQPGLGTNEQFF
NA,TRBV12-3/TRBV12-4,CASSLDRQYGYTF
TRBD1,TRBV6-5,CASRKTGISHEQYF
NA,TRBV2,CASDGGGGVYEQYF
NA,TRBV19,CASRTRQAEKLFF
NA,TRBV4-2,CASSQEGIGSYEQYF
NA,TRBV5-6,CASSPWDNSLGTQYF
TRBD2,TRBV9,CASSVATSSGRTDTQYF
NA,TRBV2,CASSVTRNTEAFF
NA,TRBV9,CASSELERGNSPLHF
TRBD2,TRBV12-3/TRBV12-4,CASSPGSGSGNEQFF